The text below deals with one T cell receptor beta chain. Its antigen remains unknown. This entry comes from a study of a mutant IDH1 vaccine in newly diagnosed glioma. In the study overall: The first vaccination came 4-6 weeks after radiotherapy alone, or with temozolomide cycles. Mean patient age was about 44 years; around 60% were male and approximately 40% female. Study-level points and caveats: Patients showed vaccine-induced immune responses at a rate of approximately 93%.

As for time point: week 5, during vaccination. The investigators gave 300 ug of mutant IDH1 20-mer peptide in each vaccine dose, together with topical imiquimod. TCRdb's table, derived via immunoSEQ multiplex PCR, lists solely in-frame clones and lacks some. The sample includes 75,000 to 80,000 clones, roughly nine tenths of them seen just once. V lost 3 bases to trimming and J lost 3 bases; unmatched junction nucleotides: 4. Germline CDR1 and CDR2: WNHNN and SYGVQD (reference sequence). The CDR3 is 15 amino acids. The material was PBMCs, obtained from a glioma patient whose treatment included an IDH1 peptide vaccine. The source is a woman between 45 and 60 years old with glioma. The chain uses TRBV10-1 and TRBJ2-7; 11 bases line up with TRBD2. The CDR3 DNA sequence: TGCGCCAGCAGTGACGGGACTAGCGGCAACTACGAGCAGTACTTC. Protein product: CASSDGTSGNYEQYF.